The 29 T cell receptor beta chains presented below share a single source sample, sequenced in a study of early T cells in non-severe SARS-CoV-2 infection. Via MiXCR, TCRdb re-called the 5' RACE reads, giving one row per CDR3 protein. The profile covers about 50,000 distinct CDR3 sequences, with 6% to 8% appearing a single time and 5.5% to 8% taken by the ten largest. The input for sequencing was whole blood, taken at baseline. The receptors were sampled from an adult who was a healthcare worker with PCR-confirmed SARS-CoV-2 infection or an uninfected control (not recorded which).

V and J are TRBV12-3 or TRBV12-4 and TRBJ2-6, with no clear D. Deletions cut 3 bases from V and 4 bases from J, with 7 bases between. This CDR3 is built from 14 residues. CDR3 sequence: CASSLVHGANVLTF. As DNA, the CDR3 is TGTGCCAGCAGTTTGGTCCACGGGGCCAACGTCCTGACTTTC.

The CDR3 loop is CASSGTSGSETQYF. CDR3 coding DNA: TGTGCCAGCAGCGGAACTAGCGGGAGTGAGACCCAGTACTTC. The chain carries TRBV28 and TRBJ2-5; 11 nucleotides align to TRBD2. The CDR3 loop spans 14 amino acids. CDR1 and CDR2 from the germline V gene are MDHEN and SYDVKM. V was clipped by 6 bases and J by 5 bases; unmatched bases: 5.

This clonotype appeared many times. The chain has TRBV3-1 and TRBJ2-7; D gene uncertain. The germline CDR1 and CDR2 sequences are LGHDT and YNNKEL (reference sequence). V was cut by 1 base and J by 7 bases, with 8 bases left in between. This CDR3 region has 12 residues. CDR3 in DNA: TGTGCCAGCAGCCAAGTTTTTGATGAGCAGTACTTC. Translating gives CASSQVFDEQYF.

This clonotype came up many times. V gene TRBV29-1 combines with J gene TRBJ2-7, with D perhaps matching TRBD1 or TRBD2 (5 bases each). The CDR3 consists of 13 residues. Trimming took 4 bases from V and 2 from J, leaving 12 bases between them. Germline assignment: CDR1 SQVTM and CDR2 ANQGSEA. CDR3 bases: TGCAGCGTTGGGTGGGGACGGACCTACGAGCAGTACTTC. It codes for CSVGWGRTYEQYF.

This sequence joins TRBV28 and TRBJ1-2; TRBD1 aligns across 9 bases. The CDR3 sequence is 11 residues long. The germline CDR1 and CDR2 sequences are MDHEN and SYDVKM. Trimming at V came to 8 bases and at J to 8 bases, leaving 3 bases not matched to a gene. The CDR3 nucleotides are TGTGCCAGCGCGGACAGGGGAGGCTACACCTTC. It encodes CASADRGGYTF.

This clonotype has just a few counts. This rearrangement joins TRBV29-1 to TRBJ2-7; the D is unclear. The length of the CDR3 is 14 residues. Trimming left V 6 bases short and J 0 bases short, with 15 bases between. Germline V gives CDR1 SQVTM, CDR2 ANQGSEA. The CDR3 DNA reads as TGCAGCGTGTCCCAGTTGATTAGCTCCTACGAGCAGTACTTC. Its translation: CSVSQLISSYEQYF.

This clonotype was seen at least ten times. This chain connects TRBV7-9 to TRBJ2-3, with TRBD1 matching 9 bases. Germline V CDR1 and CDR2: SEHNR, FQNEAQ (reference sequence). Trimming took 5 bases from V and 2 from J; bases not matched to a gene: 5. This CDR3 spans 15 amino acids. CDR3: CASSPGTGNTDTQYF. In DNA form, the CDR3 reads TGTGCCAGCAGCCCCGGGACAGGGAACACAGATACGCAGTATTTT.

This sequence joins TRBV4-1 and TRBJ2-7; D is unclear. Germline values: CDR1 MGHRA, CDR2 YSYEKL. Trimming removed 1 base from V and 3 bases from J, with 13 bases in between. The CDR3 loop spans 15 amino acids. CDR3 amino acids: CASSQGGTGYYEQYF. DNA of the CDR3: TGCGCCAGCAGCCAAGGGGGAACTGGGTACTACGAGCAGTACTTC.

The chain is built from TRBV9 and TRBJ2-3, with no clear D. The germline V gene has CDR1 SGDLS and CDR2 YYNGEE. This CDR3 comprises 12 residues. The V end lost 4 bases, the J end lost 6 bases, and 9 bases lay between the germline ends. CDR3 nucleotide sequence: TGTGCCAGCAGCCCCCTCCGTGATACGCAGTATTTT. Its translation is CASSPLRDTQYF.

The chain couples TRBV11-1 to TRBJ2-1; the D gene is possibly TRBD2 (5 bases). CDR3 size: 16 residues. Per the germline V gene, CDR1 is SGHAT and CDR2 is FQDESV (reference sequence). Trimming removed 0 bases from V and 1 base from J, with 10 bases in between. CDR3 in amino acids: CASSLASGWSYNEQFF. CDR3 bases: TGTGCCAGCAGCTTAGCGAGCGGTTGGTCCTACAATGAGCAGTTCTTC.

V and J are TRBV7-9 and TRBJ2-3; no firm D call. This CDR3 is 17 amino acids long. CDR1 and CDR2 from the germline V gene are SEHNR and FQNEAQ (reference sequence). V was pared by 4 bases and J by 4 bases, with 21 bases between. CDR3 sequence: CASSSPLNVEIPDTQYF. The CDR3 DNA reads as TGTGCCAGCAGCTCCCCACTCAATGTGGAAATCCCAGATACGCAGTATTTT.

This clonotype was detected many times. The rearrangement uses TRBV9 and TRBJ1-2, with D perhaps TRBD1 (5 bases). CDR3 size: 15 residues. The germline V and J ends were trimmed by 0 bases and 2 bases, with 11 bases remaining between them. Per the germline V gene, CDR1 is SGDLS and CDR2 is YYNGEE. The CDR3 nucleotides read TGTGCCAGCAGCGTAGTCAGGGAGTCGAACTATGGCTACACCTTC. It specifies CASSVVRESNYGYTF.

This rearrangement joins TRBV20-1 to TRBJ2-7; the match to TRBD2 covers 10 bases. The V and J ends lost 4 bases and 6 bases, in that order; junction bases with no gene match: 6. The germline gives CDR1 DFQATT, CDR2 SNEGSKA (reference sequence). The CDR3 is 13 amino acids. The DNA of the CDR3 is TGCAGTGCTATCAGCGGGAGGGCCTTCGAGCAGTACTTC. It yields the protein CSAISGRAFEQYF.

In this sample, this clonotype turned up a few times. The chain has TRBV20-1 and TRBJ2-7; no definite D call. The V gene's germline CDR1 is DFQATT and CDR2 SNEGSKA (reference sequence). V was trimmed by 7 bases and J by 10 bases, leaving 17 bases between them. This CDR3 region has 11 residues. The CDR3 region is CSGARSPQQYF. In DNA, the CDR3 is TGCAGTGGAGCGCGGTCCCCTCAACAGTACTTC.

This clonotype was recorded many times. The rearrangement joins TRBV29-1 to TRBJ2-7; 12 bases are a match to TRBD1. Per the germline V gene, CDR1 is SQVTM and CDR2 is ANQGSEA. Trimming removed 1 base from V and 6 bases from J; junction bases left unmatched: 4. This CDR3 comprises 14 residues. This CDR3 is CSVEGGTGGGEQYF. The CDR3 nucleotides are TGCAGCGTTGAAGGAGGGACAGGGGGCGGCGAGCAGTACTTC.

This clonotype was recorded many times. The rearrangement links TRBV20-1 to TRBJ1-5; a weak D match, TRBD1 (5 bases). CDR1 and CDR2 from the germline V gene are DFQATT and SNEGSKA (reference sequence). The ends were cut back, 1 base at V and 3 bases at J, with 13 bases in the middle. The CDR3 runs 15 residues. CDR3 bases: TGCAGTGCTAGAGGCAGGGTAGGCAACAATCAGCCCCAGCATTTT. The encoded protein is CSARGRVGNNQPQHF.

The table lists this clonotype with many counts. The genes are TRBV18 and TRBJ2-3; TRBD2 matches at 9 bases. CDR3 size: 15 residues. V shed 2 bases and J 4 bases; nucleotides not matched to a gene: 4. Looked up from germline, CDR1 is KGHSH and CDR2 is LQKENI. The CDR3 DNA is TGTGCCAGCTCACCAAGGCGGGAGGGCCCAGATACGCAGTATTTT. Amino acids: CASSPRREGPDTQYF.

For the CDR3, the DNA is TGTGCCAGCAGCCCTACCAGGGCTAGCAATCAGCCCCAGCATTTT. Translating gives CASSPTRASNQPQHF. The gene calls are TRBV5-8 and TRBJ1-5, with D perhaps matching TRBD1 (5 bases). Deletions cut 4 bases from V and 0 bases from J, with 11 bases between. The V gene's germline CDR1 is SGHTS and CDR2 YDEGEE. The CDR3 length is 15 residues.

The sample holds a few counts of this clonotype. The V call is TRBV5-1, the J call TRBJ2-1; D gene ambiguous. Germline V gives CDR1 SGHRS, CDR2 YFSETQ. The V gene lost 0 bases and the J gene lost 6 bases, with 10 bases spanning the gap. The CDR3 has 14 residues. In nucleotides, the CDR3 is TGCGCCAGCAGCTTGGGCGGCATCCTCAATGAGCAGTTCTTC. Translation: CASSLGGILNEQFF.

This clonotype was seen only a few times. The rearrangement links TRBV29-1 to TRBJ2-3; tentatively, D is TRBD2 (5 bases). Germline assignment: CDR1 SQVTM and CDR2 ANQGSEA. Trimming stripped 5 bases from V and 2 bases from J, with 11 bases between. The CDR3 consists of 13 residues. The CDR3 reads CSVFRGDTDTQYF. CDR3 nucleotides: TGCAGCGTTTTTCGGGGAGACACAGATACGCAGTATTTT.

This clonotype has only a few counts. The rearrangement uses TRBV7-2 and TRBJ2-3; tentative D call: TRBD1 (5 bases). The V end was cut by 2 bases, the J end by 1 base, with 13 bases between. CDR1 is SGHTA, CDR2 FQGNSA, per germline. CDR3 length equals 16 residues. CDR3 sequence: CASSLLQGLGTDTQYF. CDR3 sequence (DNA): TGTGCCAGCAGCTTACTCCAGGGTCTAGGCACAGATACGCAGTATTTT.

This clonotype was seen at least ten times. The chain employs TRBV6-6 and TRBJ2-1, with D perhaps TRBD2 (6 bases). This CDR3 region has 14 residues. V was trimmed by 2 bases and J by 6 bases, leaving 11 bases between them. CDR1 is MNHNY and CDR2 is SVGAGI in the germline V gene (reference sequence). The CDR3: CASSYGAGSNEQFF. The CDR3 DNA reads TGTGCCAGCAGTTACGGGGCGGGAAGCAATGAGCAGTTCTTC.

This clonotype was seen ten or more times. The chain combines TRBV4-2 with TRBJ2-3; D is unclear. The CDR3 loop spans 16 amino acids. V lost 1 base to trimming and J lost 5 bases, with 16 bases between them. Germline-derived CDR1 and CDR2 are LGHNA and YNFKEQ. DNA of the CDR3: TGTGCCAGCAGCCAAGTCCCGGGTGCTAAGAGAGATACGCAGTATTTT. This codes for CASSQVPGAKRDTQYF.

The V gene is TRBV27, the J gene TRBJ2-5, with 7 bases aligning to TRBD1. Trimming removed 5 bases from V and 2 bases from J; junction bases left unmatched: 11. Germline V gives CDR1 MNHEY, CDR2 SMNVEV (reference sequence). This CDR3 has 16 residues. The CDR3 DNA reads TGTGCCAGCAGTCCAGGGGGACAGAGGATTCAAGAGACCCAGTACTTC. Translation: CASSPGGQRIQETQYF.

Only a few counts were recorded for this clonotype. This chain links TRBV7-3 with TRBJ2-1, with 10 bases fitting TRBD1. Germline V lookup: CDR1 SGHTA, CDR2 FQGTGA. The J segment lost 6 bases and the V segment lost 2 bases, leaving 4 bases of the junction unmatched. The CDR3 loop spans 15 amino acids. CDR3 sequence (DNA): TGTGCCAGCAGCTTACGTGGACAGGGGGTCAATGAGCAGTTCTTC. Its translation: CASSLRGQGVNEQFF.

The CDR3 is CSARRADRGDRELFF. CDR3 DNA: TGCAGCGCCCGACGCGCCGACAGGGGGGACCGGGAGCTGTTTTTT. V gene TRBV29-1 combines with J gene TRBJ2-2, with TRBD1 identical over 9 bases. The germline CDR1 and CDR2 sequences are SQVTM and ANQGSEA. V gave up 7 bases and J gave up 9 bases; unmatched junction bases: 15. The CDR3 covers 15 residues.

This clonotype was recorded many times. The chain combines TRBV20-1 with TRBJ2-7, with 9 bases identical to TRBD2. There are 14 residues in the CDR3. Trimming removed 5 bases from V and 3 bases from J; junction bases left unmatched: 8. Per the germline V gene, CDR1 is DFQATT and CDR2 is SNEGSKA (reference sequence). Written as DNA, the CDR3 is TGCAGTGCTGGTGGGGCTAGCGGGAACTACGAGCAGTACTTC. It codes for CSAGGASGNYEQYF.

At least ten counts were recorded for this clonotype. The chain is built from TRBV7-2 and TRBJ2-7, with 8 bases matching TRBD2. V shed 0 bases, J shed 3 bases, and the junction held 7 bases outside the gene matches. This CDR3 is 16 amino acids long. Germline assignment: CDR1 SGHTA and CDR2 FQGNSA. The CDR3 DNA follows: TGTGCCAGCAGCTTAGCGCCAGCGGGAGTACGCTACGAGCAGTACTTC. This codes for CASSLAPAGVRYEQYF. Full variable domain (missing parts from reference TRBV7-2 and TRBJ2-7): GAGVSQSPSNKVTEKGKDVELRCDPISGHTALYWYRQSLGQGLEFLIYFQGNSAPDKSGLPSDRFSAERTGGSVSTLTIQRTQQEDSAVYLCASSLAPAGVRYEQYFGPGTRLTVT.

The chain uses TRBV3-1 and TRBJ2-1; no reliable D call. The CDR3 spans 13 residues. Trimming removed 0 bases at V and 9 bases at J, with 9 bases between. Germline V gene sequence: CDR1 LGHDT, CDR2 YNNKEL (reference sequence). The CDR3 nucleotides are TGTGCCAGCAGCCAAGATAACCCCATTGAGCAGTTCTTC. This gives the protein CASSQDNPIEQFF.